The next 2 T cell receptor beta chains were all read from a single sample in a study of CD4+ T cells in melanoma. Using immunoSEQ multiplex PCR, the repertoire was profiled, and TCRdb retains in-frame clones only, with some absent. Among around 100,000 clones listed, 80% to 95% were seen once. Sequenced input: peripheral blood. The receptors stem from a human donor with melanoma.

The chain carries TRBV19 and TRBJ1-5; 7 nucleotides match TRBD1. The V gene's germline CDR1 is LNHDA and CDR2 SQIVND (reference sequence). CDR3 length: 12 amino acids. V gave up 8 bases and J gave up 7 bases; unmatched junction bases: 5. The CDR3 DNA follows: TGTGCCAGTGGAGACAGGGCGCAGCCCCAGCATTTT. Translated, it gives CASGDRAQPQHF. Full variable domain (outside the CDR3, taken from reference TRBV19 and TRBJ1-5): DGGITQSPKYLFRKEGQNVTLSCEQNLNHDAMYWYRQDPGQGLRLIYYSQIVNDFQKGDIAEGYSVSREKKESFPLTVTSAQKNPTAFYLCASGDRAQPQHFGDGTRLSIL.

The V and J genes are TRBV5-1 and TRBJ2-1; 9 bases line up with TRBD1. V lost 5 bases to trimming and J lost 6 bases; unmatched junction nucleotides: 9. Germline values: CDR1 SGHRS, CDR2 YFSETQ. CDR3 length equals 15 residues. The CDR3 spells CASSRGQGGPNEQFF. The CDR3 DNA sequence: TGCGCCAGCAGTCGGGGACAGGGAGGGCCCAATGAGCAGTTCTTC.